This T cell receptor (beta chain) comes out of a study of T cell clonotyping in hematopoietic cell transplantation. General study points: Recipient TCR diversity dropped after transplant; expanded clonotypes rose from day 30 to 180. Few recipient clonotypes overlapped donors; over 95% were de novo at given depth.

The data were produced by immunoSEQ multiplex PCR, yet TCRdb's version contains in-frame clones alone and is incomplete. The repertoire holds fewer than 20,000 clones, with around 93% as singletons. As regards this clone: Its antigen is as yet unknown.

Noted time point: recipient sample about 28 days before transplant, after cytoreduction. The CDR3 covers 16 residues. V was shortened by 0 bases and J by 3 bases, with 11 bases between the two germline ends. Germline V gene data show CDR1 as MNHEY and CDR2 as SVGAGI. The sequence derives from a man in his late teens or twenties with biphenotypic leukemia. Some clones in this sample may be carry-over from other donors' samples. V gene TRBV6-5 combines with J gene TRBJ2-2, with no clear D. Sequencing used peripheral blood mononuclear cells, obtained before stem cell transplant. The CDR3 reads CASSYSGGAYTGELFF. CDR3 coding DNA: TGTGCCAGCAGTTACTCGGGCGGAGCTTACACCGGGGAGCTGTTTTTT.